The 18 T cell receptor beta chains below were found in one sample sequenced in a study of early T cells in non-severe SARS-CoV-2 infection. TCRdb reprocessed the 5' RACE reads via MiXCR and lists one record per CDR3 protein. The sample yields 60,000 or so distinct CDR3 sequences, 7.5% to 9% seen once. This specimen consisted of whole blood, obtained at baseline. These receptor sequences come from an adult who was a healthcare worker with PCR-confirmed SARS-CoV-2 infection or an uninfected control (not recorded which).

The chain employs TRBV11-2 and TRBJ2-1; D not resolved. Deletions cut 1 base from V and 5 bases from J, with 3 bases between. The CDR3 spans 12 residues. Germline assignment: CDR1 SGHAT and CDR2 FQNNGV. CDR3 DNA: TGTGCCAGCAGCTTAGTGGACAATGAGCAGTTCTTC. Translating it yields CASSLVDNEQFF.

This clonotype was counted at least ten times. The genes are TRBV20-1 and TRBJ1-6, with a tentative D call TRBD1 (5 bases). Trimming stripped 0 bases from V and 5 bases from J, with 14 bases between. CDR3 size: 16 residues. Germline V lookup: CDR1 DFQATT, CDR2 SNEGSKA (reference sequence). CDR3 region: CSARDRGVRDNSPLHF. CDR3 DNA sequence: TGCAGTGCTAGAGATCGAGGGGTGCGTGATAATTCACCCCTCCACTTT.

The sample holds many counts of this clonotype. The genes are TRBV20-1 and TRBJ1-5; D remains ambiguous. Germline V gives CDR1 DFQATT, CDR2 SNEGSKA (reference sequence). V lost 4 bases and J lost 1, with 11 bases in between. The CDR3 covers 14 residues. In DNA, the CDR3 is TGCAGTGCTACTCCAGGTCTCAGCAATCAGCCCCAGCATTTT. Its protein product is CSATPGLSNQPQHF.

This clonotype has at least ten counts. CDR3 DNA: TGTGCCAGCAGCTTCATGACAGGGAGACCCACAGATACGCAGTATTTT. Translation: CASSFMTGRPTDTQYF. The J gene is TRBJ2-3, the V gene TRBV11-2; the match to TRBD1 covers 7 bases. The V gene end was trimmed by 3 bases and the J gene end by 2 bases; junction bases not matched to a gene: 8. CDR1 and CDR2 from the germline V gene are SGHAT and FQNNGV. This CDR3 is 16 amino acids long.

This clonotype was counted ten times or more. The chain uses TRBV18 and TRBJ2-7; D call uncertain. The CDR3 consists of 15 residues. Trimming stripped 3 bases from V and 2 bases from J, with 14 bases between. Germline CDR1 KGHSH, CDR2 LQKENI. In nucleotides, the CDR3 is TGTGCCAGCTCACCTACAACTTCCGAAACCTACGAGCAGTACTTC. This encodes CASSPTTSETYEQYF.

A single count supports this clonotype. J is TRBJ2-7 and V is TRBV11-2; D unclear. V dropped 2 bases and J dropped 1 base, with 9 bases sitting between them. The CDR3 contains 14 residues. Germline assignment: CDR1 SGHAT and CDR2 FQNNGV. The CDR3 region has the DNA TGTGCCAGCAGCTTATCGGTCCTATCCTACGAGCAGTACTTC. Its translation: CASSLSVLSYEQYF. The full variable domain, in which reference TRBV11-2 and TRBJ2-7 provide the parts outside the CDR3, is EAGVAQSPRYKIIEKRQSVAFWCNPISGHATLYWYQQILGQGPKLLIQFQNNGVVDDSQLPKDRFSAERLKGVDSTLKIQPAKLEDSAVYLCASSLSVLSYEQYFGPGTRLTVT.

The CDR3 reads CASSSTGTSGMAYQETQYF. The CDR3 bases are TGTGCCAGCAGCTCTACCGGGACTAGCGGGATGGCGTACCAAGAGACCCAGTACTTC. The genes are TRBV7-9 and TRBJ2-5; 13 positions agree with TRBD2. CDR3 length equals 19 residues. V dropped 4 bases and J dropped 0; count of bases not matched to a gene: 11. Germline assignment: CDR1 SEHNR and CDR2 FQNEAQ (reference sequence).

This clonotype occurred many times. The chain recombines TRBV18 with TRBJ1-5, with TRBD1 as a possible D gene (5 bases). Germline loops: CDR1 KGHSH, CDR2 LQKENI. The V gene lost 4 bases and the J gene lost 3 bases, with 10 bases spanning the gap. This CDR3 spans 14 amino acids. The CDR3 DNA reads as TGTGCCAGCTCACAAGACAGAGACAATCAGCCCCAGCATTTT. Translated: CASSQDRDNQPQHF.

This clonotype has just a few counts. This chain uses TRBV12-5 with TRBJ1-1; D might be TRBD1 (5 bases). The CDR3 is made up of 14 amino acids. Germline V gene sequence: CDR1 LGHNT, CDR2 FRNRAP. Trimming removed 1 base from V and 6 bases from J, with 12 bases in between. CDR3 residues: CASGLELTGPEAFF. The CDR3 nucleotides read TGTGCTAGTGGTTTGGAACTCACAGGTCCTGAAGCTTTCTTT.

In its sample, this clonotype was seen many times. The V gene is TRBV6-1, the J gene TRBJ2-1; 7 nucleotides align to TRBD1. This CDR3 region has 14 residues. V shed 7 bases and J 3 bases; nucleotides not matched to a gene: 6. Germline CDR1 and CDR2: MNHNS and SASEGT. The CDR3 DNA is TGTGCCAGCAATTCCGGGACAGACTACAATGAGCAGTTCTTC. It encodes CASNSGTDYNEQFF.

The sample holds a few counts of this clonotype. The gene calls are TRBV12-3 or TRBV12-4 and TRBJ1-2; D possibly corresponds to TRBD1 (5 bases). CDR3 size: 15 residues. V lost 5 bases and J 0 bases, leaving 13 bases between the germline ends. The CDR3 nucleotides are TGTGCCAGCAGTCCCCCGGGACTGCCTAACTATGGCTACACCTTC. Translation: CASSPPGLPNYGYTF.

This clonotype was counted ten times or more. The chain employs TRBV15 and TRBJ2-1, with TRBD2 identical over 7 bases. CDR1 LNHNV and CDR2 YYDKDF come from the germline V gene (reference sequence). This CDR3 is 18 amino acids long. V shed 0 bases, J shed 4 bases, and the junction held 12 bases outside the gene matches. Here the CDR3 reads CATSRDPASGNMYNEQFF. For the CDR3, the DNA is TGTGCCACCAGCAGAGATCCGGCTAGCGGAAATATGTACAATGAGCAGTTCTTC.

This chain joins TRBV11-2 and TRBJ2-4; tentative D call: TRBD1 (5 bases). V was clipped by 1 base and J by 6 bases, with 10 bases between them. The CDR3 sequence is 14 residues long. CDR1 SGHAT and CDR2 FQNNGV come from the germline V gene. CDR3 in amino acids: CASSLAQGPNIQYF. CDR3 sequence (DNA): TGTGCCAGCAGCTTAGCCCAGGGTCCAAACATTCAGTACTTC. Supplemented by reference TRBV11-2 and TRBJ2-4, the full variable domain reads EAGVAQSPRYKIIEKRQSVAFWCNPISGHATLYWYQQILGQGPKLLIQFQNNGVVDDSQLPKDRFSAERLKGVDSTLKIQPAKLEDSAVYLCASSLAQGPNIQYFGAGTRLSVL.

The V gene is TRBV5-1, the J gene TRBJ2-2; tentative D call: TRBD2 (6 bases). There are 15 residues in the CDR3. Germline CDR1 and CDR2: SGHRS and YFSETQ. Trimming took off 4 bases at V and 4 bases at J, with 14 bases between the two ends. The CDR3 DNA reads TGCGCCAGCAGCCTCGGGACTCCCAGCACCGGGGAGCTGTTTTTT. As protein: CASSLGTPSTGELFF. The full variable domain, with the rest looked up from reference TRBV5-1 and TRBJ2-2, is KAGVTQTPRYLIKTRGQQVTLSCSPISGHRSVSWYQQTPGQGLQFLFEYFSETQRNKGNFPGRFSGRQFSNSRSEMNVSTLELGDSALYLCASSLGTPSTGELFFGEGSRLTVL.

Ten or more counts support this clonotype. The V and J genes are TRBV7-8 and TRBJ1-5; perhaps TRBD1 as D (6 bases). Germline lookup yields CDR1 SGHVS and CDR2 FQNEAQ. V lost 1 base and J lost 7, with 20 bases in between. The CDR3 consists of 17 residues. CDR3 sequence reads: CASSLGSEGVARQPQHF. The CDR3 nucleotides are TGTGCCAGCAGCTTAGGATCTGAGGGGGTAGCTCGGCAGCCCCAGCATTTT.

The table lists this clonotype with many counts. The chain employs TRBV11-2 and TRBJ2-1; tentatively, D is TRBD1 (6 bases). V was clipped by 3 bases and J by 7 bases, with 22 bases between them. The CDR3 spans 17 residues. Germline CDR1 is SGHAT and CDR2 is FQNNGV. CDR3 nucleotides: TGTGCCAGCAGCTTGCTCCCCCTTCAGGGGCTCGGGAATGAGCAGTTCTTC. It encodes CASSLLPLQGLGNEQFF.

V usage is TRBV29-1 and J usage is TRBJ1-1; 7 bases agree with TRBD1. CDR3 length: 14 amino acids. CDR1 and CDR2 (germline): SQVTM, ANQGSEA. J was trimmed by 1 base and V by 7 bases; bases with no gene match: 9. The CDR3 DNA sequence: TGCAGCGCACAACAGGGGAACGGGAACACTGAAGCTTTCTTT. Translated, it gives CSAQQGNGNTEAFF.

The chain couples TRBV7-9 to TRBJ1-6; 10 bases match TRBD1. This CDR3 has 12 amino acids. The trim removed 8 bases at V and 8 bases at J, leaving 0 bases unmatched. The germline V gene encodes CDR1 SEHNR and CDR2 FQNEAQ (reference sequence). In nucleotides, the CDR3 is TGTGCCAGCGGACAGGGGGATTCACCCCTCCACTTT. The encoded protein is CASGQGDSPLHF.